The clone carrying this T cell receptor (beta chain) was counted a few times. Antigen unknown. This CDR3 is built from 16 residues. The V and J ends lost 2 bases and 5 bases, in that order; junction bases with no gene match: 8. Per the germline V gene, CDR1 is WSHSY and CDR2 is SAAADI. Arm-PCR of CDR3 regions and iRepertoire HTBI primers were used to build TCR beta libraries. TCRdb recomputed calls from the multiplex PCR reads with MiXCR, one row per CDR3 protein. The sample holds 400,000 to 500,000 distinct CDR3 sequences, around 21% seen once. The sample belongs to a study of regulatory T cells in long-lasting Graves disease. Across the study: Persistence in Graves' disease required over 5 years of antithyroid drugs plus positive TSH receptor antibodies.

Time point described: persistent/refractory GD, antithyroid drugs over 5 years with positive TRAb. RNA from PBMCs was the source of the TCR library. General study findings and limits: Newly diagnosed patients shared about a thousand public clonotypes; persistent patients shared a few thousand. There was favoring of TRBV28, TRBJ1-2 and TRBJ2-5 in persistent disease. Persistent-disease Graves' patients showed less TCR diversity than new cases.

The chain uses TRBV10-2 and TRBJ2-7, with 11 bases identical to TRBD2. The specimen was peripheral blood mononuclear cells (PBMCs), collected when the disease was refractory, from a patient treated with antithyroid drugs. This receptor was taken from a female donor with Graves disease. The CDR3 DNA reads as TGCGCCAGCAGTGAGGGGAGAACTAGCGGGAGCGACGAGCAGTACTTC. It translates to CASSEGRTSGSDEQYF.